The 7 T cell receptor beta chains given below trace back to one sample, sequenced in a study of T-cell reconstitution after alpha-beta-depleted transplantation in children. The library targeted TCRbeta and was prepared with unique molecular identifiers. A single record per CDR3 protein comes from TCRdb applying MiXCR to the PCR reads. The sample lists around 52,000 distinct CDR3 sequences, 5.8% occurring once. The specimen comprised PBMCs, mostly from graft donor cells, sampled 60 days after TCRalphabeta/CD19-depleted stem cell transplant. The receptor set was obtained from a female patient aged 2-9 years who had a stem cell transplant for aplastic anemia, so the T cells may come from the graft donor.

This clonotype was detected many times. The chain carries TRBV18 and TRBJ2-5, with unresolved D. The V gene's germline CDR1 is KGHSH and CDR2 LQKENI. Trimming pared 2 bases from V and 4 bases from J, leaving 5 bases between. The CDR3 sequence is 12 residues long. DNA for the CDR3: TGTGCCAGCTCACCAGGATCAGAGACCCAGTACTTC. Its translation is CASSPGSETQYF.

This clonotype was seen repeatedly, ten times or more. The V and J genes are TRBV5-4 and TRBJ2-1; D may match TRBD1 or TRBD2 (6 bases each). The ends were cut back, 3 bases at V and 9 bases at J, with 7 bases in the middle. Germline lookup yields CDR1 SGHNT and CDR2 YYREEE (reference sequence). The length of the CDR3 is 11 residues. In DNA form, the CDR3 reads TGTGCCAGCAGCTGGGGGGCTGAGCAGTTCTTC. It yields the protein CASSWGAEQFF.

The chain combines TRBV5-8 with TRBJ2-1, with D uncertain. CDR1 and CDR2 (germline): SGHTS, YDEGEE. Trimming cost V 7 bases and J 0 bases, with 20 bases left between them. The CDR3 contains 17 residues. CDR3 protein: CASPVPELKPSYNEQFF. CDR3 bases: TGTGCCAGCCCAGTACCCGAATTAAAACCCTCCTACAATGAGCAGTTCTTC.

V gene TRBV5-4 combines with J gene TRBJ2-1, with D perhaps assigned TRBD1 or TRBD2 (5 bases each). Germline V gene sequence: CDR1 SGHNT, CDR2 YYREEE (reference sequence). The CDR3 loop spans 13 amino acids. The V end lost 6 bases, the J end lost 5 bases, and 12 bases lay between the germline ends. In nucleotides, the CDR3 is TGTGCCAGCAACCGGGACGGGAACAATGAGCAGTTCTTC. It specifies CASNRDGNNEQFF.

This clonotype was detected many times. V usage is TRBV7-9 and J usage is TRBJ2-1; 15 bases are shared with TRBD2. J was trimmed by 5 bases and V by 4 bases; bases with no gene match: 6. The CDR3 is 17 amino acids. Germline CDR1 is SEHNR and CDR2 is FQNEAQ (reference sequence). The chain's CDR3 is CASSSTGLAGGNNEQFF. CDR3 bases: TGTGCCAGCAGCTCCACCGGACTAGCGGGAGGGAACAATGAGCAGTTCTTC.

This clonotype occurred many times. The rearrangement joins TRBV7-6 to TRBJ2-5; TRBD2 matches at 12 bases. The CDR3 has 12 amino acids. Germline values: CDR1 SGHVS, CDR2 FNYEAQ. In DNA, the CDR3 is TGTGCGAGGGGACTAGCGGGAGAGACCCAGTACTTC. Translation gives CARGLAGETQYF.

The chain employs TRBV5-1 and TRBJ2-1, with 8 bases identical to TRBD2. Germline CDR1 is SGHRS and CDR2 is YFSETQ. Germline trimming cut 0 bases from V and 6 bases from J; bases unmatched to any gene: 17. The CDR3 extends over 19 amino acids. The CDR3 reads CASSLGIQRRTSWGNEQFF. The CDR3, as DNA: TGCGCCAGCAGCTTGGGGATACAACGAAGGACTAGCTGGGGCAATGAGCAGTTCTTC. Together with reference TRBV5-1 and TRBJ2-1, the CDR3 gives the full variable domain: KAGVTQTPRYLIKTRGQQVTLSCSPISGHRSVSWYQQTPGQGLQFLFEYFSETQRNKGNFPGRFSGRQFSNSRSEMNVSTLELGDSALYLCASSLGIQRRTSWGNEQFFGPGTRLTVL.